This TCR beta chain was captured in a study of identical twins. Notes on the study in general: Twins showed weaker excess sharing in their beta out-of-frame sequences. Insertions were fewer in abundant cord blood beta clonotypes, whereas memory repertoires showed none of this pattern.

On this clonotype itself: Its cognate antigen is unknown.

With template switching, a universal primer site was added, and the cDNA carried unique molecular identifiers. TCRdb redid the calling of the 5' RACE reads with MiXCR, one entry per CDR3 protein. The data hold a few hundred thousand distinct CDR3 sequences, with approximately 17% observed a single time. This receptor was identified in a man aged 45-65 years in good health. Sequencing was carried out using naive T cells sorted from blood.

The CDR3 DNA reads as TGTGCCAGCAGTTACTCAGGGGGGCCCACTGAAGCTTTCTTT. Translated, it gives CASSYSGGPTEAFF. The V call is TRBV6-5, the J call TRBJ1-1; tentatively, D is TRBD1 (6 bases). Germline V lookup: CDR1 MNHEY, CDR2 SVGAGI. The CDR3 contains 14 residues. V was shortened by 0 bases and J by 4 bases, with 9 bases between the two germline ends.